The 3 T cell receptor beta chains in this list originate from one sample, sequenced in a study of vaccination effects on CD4 cells after COVID-19. Using immunoSEQ multiplex PCR, the repertoire was profiled, and TCRdb retains in-frame clones only, with some absent. The table has 40,000 or so clones, approximately 72% seen once. No antigen is known for these receptors. Expansion with viral peptide pools was applied to antigen-specific CD4+ T cells by the ViraFEST assay prior to sequencing. Following culture for about ten days, CD4+ T cells were isolated. According to PCR results, the person was infected with SARS-CoV-2 between March and December 2020. This material consisted of CD4+ T cells from PBMCs cultured with a peptide pool, taken before COVID-19 vaccination. These receptors were obtained from a human donor who had a prior SARS-CoV-2 infection.

This clone showed up just a few times. V is TRBV7-8 and J is TRBJ2-5, with D perhaps given as TRBD1 or TRBD2 (5 bases each). CDR1 and CDR2 from the germline V gene are SGHVS and FQNEAQ. This CDR3 contains 14 residues. Trimming cost V 4 bases and J 5 bases, with 14 bases left between them. CDR3 in amino acids: CASSSLRGAETQYF. In DNA, the CDR3 is TGTGCCAGCAGCTCCCTTCGGGGCGCCGAGACCCAGTACTTC.

The chain combines TRBV28 with TRBJ2-7; the match to TRBD2 covers 13 bases. Germline V gives CDR1 MDHEN, CDR2 SYDVKM. This CDR3 has 17 residues. Trimming took 1 base from V and 2 from J; bases not matched to a gene: 5. The CDR3 DNA reads TGTGCCAGCAGTTTATTAGGCGGGACTAGCGGGACCTACGAGCAGTACTTC. Amino acid sequence: CASSLLGGTSGTYEQYF.

The V call is TRBV20-1, the J call TRBJ1-2; no clear D. Germline V gene lookup returns CDR1 DFQATT and CDR2 SNEGSKA (reference sequence). There are 11 residues in the CDR3. The V gene lost 3 bases and the J gene lost 4 bases, with 6 bases spanning the gap. The CDR3 loop is CSASAAYGYTF. CDR3 DNA: TGCAGTGCTAGCGCGGCCTATGGCTACACCTTC.